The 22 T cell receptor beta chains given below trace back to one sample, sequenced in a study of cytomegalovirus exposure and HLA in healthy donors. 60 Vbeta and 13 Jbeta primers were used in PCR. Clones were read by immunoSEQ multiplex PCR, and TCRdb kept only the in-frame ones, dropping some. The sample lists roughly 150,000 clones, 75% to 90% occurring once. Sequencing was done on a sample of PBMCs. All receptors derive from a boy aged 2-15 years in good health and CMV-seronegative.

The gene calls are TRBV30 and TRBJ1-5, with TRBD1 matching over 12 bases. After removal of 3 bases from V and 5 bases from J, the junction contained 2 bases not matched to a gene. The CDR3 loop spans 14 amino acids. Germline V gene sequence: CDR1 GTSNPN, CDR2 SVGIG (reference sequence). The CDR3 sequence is CAWRGQGAYQPQHF. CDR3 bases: TGTGCCTGGAGGGGACAGGGGGCGTATCAGCCCCAGCATTTT.

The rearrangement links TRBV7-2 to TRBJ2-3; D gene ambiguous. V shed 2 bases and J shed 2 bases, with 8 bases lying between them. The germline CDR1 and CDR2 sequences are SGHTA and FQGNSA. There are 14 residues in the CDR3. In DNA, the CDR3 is TGTGCCAGCAGCTTACAAGCCGTCACAGATACGCAGTATTTT. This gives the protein CASSLQAVTDTQYF. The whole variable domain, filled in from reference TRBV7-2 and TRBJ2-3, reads GAGVSQSPSNKVTEKGKDVELRCDPISGHTALYWYRQSLGQGLEFLIYFQGNSAPDKSGLPSDRFSAERTGGSVSTLTIQRTQQEDSAVYLCASSLQAVTDTQYFGPGTRLTVL.

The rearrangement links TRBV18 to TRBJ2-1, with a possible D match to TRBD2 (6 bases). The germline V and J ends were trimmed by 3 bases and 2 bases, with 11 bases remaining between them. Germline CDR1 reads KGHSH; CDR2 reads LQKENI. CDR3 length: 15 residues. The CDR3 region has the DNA TGTGCCAGCTCACCCGGAGGGCAACCCTACAATGAGCAGTTCTTC. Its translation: CASSPGGQPYNEQFF.

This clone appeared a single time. CDR3 protein: CASRLLVAREQYF. CDR3 nucleotide sequence: TGTGCCAGCAGACTTCTAGTGGCTCGCGAGCAGTACTTC. The chain couples TRBV7-9 to TRBJ2-7; no definite D call. This CDR3 is 13 amino acids long. Germline lookup yields CDR1 SEHNR and CDR2 FQNEAQ (reference sequence). Deletions cut 6 bases from V and 6 bases from J, with 15 bases between.

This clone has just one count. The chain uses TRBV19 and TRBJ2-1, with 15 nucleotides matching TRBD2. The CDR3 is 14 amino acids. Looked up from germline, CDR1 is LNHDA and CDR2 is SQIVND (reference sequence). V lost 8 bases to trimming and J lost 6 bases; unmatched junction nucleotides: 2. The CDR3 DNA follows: TGTGCCAGTGAGGGACTAGCGGGAGGCAATGAGCAGTTCTTC. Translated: CASEGLAGGNEQFF.

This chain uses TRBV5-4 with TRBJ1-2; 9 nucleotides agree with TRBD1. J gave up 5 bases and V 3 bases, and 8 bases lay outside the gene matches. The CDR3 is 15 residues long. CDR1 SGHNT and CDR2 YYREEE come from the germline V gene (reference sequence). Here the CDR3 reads CASSSGTGRKYGYTF. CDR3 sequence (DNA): TGTGCCAGCAGCTCCGGGACAGGGAGAAAGTATGGCTACACCTTC.

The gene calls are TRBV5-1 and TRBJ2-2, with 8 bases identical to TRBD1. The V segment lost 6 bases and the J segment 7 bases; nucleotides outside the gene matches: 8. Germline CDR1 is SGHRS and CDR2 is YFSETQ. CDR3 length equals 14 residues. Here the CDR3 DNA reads TGCGCCAGCACCAGGGGGCTAGGTGTCGGGGAGCTGTTTTTT. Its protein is CASTRGLGVGELFF.

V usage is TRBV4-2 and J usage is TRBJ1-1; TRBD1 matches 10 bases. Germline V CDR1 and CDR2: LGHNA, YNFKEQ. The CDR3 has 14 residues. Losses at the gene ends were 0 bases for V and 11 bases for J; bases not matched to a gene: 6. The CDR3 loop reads CASSQEGGTGDAFF. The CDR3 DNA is TGTGCCAGCAGCCAAGAAGGGGGGACAGGGGACGCTTTCTTT.

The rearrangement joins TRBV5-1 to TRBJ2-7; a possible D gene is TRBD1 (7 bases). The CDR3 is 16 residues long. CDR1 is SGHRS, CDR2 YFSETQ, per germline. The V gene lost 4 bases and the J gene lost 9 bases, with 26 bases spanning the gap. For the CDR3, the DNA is TGCGCCAGCAGCCCGAACACAGGGGCGTCACTAGCTGGGCAGTACGTC. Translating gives CASSPNTGASLAGQYV.

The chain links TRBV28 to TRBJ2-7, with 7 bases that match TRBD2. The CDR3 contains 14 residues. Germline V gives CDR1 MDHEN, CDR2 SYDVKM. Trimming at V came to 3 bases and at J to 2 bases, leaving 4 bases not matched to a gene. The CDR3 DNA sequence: TGTGCCAGCAGTTTTAGCGGGCCCACCTACGAGCAGTACTTC. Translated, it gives CASSFSGPTYEQYF.

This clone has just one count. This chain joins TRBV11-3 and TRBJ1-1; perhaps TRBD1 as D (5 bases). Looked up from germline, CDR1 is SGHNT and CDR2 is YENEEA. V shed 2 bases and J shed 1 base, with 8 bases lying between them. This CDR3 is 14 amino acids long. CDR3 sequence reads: CASSLSQGNTEAFF. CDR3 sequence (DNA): TGTGCCAGCAGCTTATCGCAGGGGAACACTGAAGCTTTCTTT.

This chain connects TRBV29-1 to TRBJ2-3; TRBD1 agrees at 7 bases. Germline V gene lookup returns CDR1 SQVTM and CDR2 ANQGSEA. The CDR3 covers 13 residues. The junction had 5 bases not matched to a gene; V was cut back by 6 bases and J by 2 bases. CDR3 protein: CSVGTAHTDTQYF. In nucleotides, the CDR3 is TGCAGCGTGGGGACAGCCCACACAGATACGCAGTATTTT.

CDR3 DNA: TGTGCCAGCAGTGAACGGACAACGTCAGGGGGCGAGAAAGCTTTCTTT. Amino acid sequence: CASSERTTSGGEKAFF. The chain recombines TRBV6-1 with TRBJ1-1; TRBD1 agrees at 8 bases. Trimming took 2 bases from V and 9 from J; bases not matched to a gene: 14. Germline CDR1 reads MNHNS; CDR2 reads SASEGT. The CDR3 is 16 amino acids.

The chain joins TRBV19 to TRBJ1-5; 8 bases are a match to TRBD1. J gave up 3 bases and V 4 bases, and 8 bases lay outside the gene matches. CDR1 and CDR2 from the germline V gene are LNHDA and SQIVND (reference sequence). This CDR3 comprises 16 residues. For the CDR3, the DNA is TGTGCCAGTAGTAACCTTCTGACAGGGGCCAATCAGCCCCAGCATTTT. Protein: CASSNLLTGANQPQHF.

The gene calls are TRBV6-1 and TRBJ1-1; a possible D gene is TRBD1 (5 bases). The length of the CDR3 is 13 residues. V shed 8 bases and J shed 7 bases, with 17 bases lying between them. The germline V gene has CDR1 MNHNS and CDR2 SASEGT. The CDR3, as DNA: TGTGCCAGCCCAATGACGCGGGGCGATGAAGCTTTCTTT. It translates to CASPMTRGDEAFF.

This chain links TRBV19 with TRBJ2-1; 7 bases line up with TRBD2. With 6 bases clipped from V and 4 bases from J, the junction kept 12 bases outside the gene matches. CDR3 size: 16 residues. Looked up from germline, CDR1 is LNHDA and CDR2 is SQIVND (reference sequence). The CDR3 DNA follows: TGTGCCAGTAGCGATCGTTTCCTAGCGGATTACAATGAGCAGTTCTTC. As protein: CASSDRFLADYNEQFF. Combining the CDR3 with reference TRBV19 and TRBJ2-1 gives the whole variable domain DGGITQSPKYLFRKEGQNVTLSCEQNLNHDAMYWYRQDPGQGLRLIYYSQIVNDFQKGDIAEGYSVSREKKESFPLTVTSAQKNPTAFYLCASSDRFLADYNEQFFGPGTRLTVL.

CDR3 DNA sequence: TGTGCCAGCAGCTTAACTAGTCCAACTAATGAAAAACTGTTTTTT. Translating it yields CASSLTSPTNEKLFF. This chain uses TRBV7-9 with TRBJ1-4; D gene ambiguous. The germline gives CDR1 SEHNR, CDR2 FQNEAQ (reference sequence). Trimming cost V 2 bases and J 0 bases, with 7 bases left between them. The CDR3 length is 15 residues.

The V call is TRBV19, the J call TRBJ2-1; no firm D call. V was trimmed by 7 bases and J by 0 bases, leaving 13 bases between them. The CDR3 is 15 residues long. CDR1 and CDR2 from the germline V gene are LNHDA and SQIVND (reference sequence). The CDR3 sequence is CASTPFPGSYNEQFF. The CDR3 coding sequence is TGTGCCAGTACACCGTTCCCAGGCTCCTACAATGAGCAGTTCTTC. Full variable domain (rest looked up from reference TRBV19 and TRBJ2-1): DGGITQSPKYLFRKEGQNVTLSCEQNLNHDAMYWYRQDPGQGLRLIYYSQIVNDFQKGDIAEGYSVSREKKESFPLTVTSAQKNPTAFYLCASTPFPGSYNEQFFGPGTRLTVL.

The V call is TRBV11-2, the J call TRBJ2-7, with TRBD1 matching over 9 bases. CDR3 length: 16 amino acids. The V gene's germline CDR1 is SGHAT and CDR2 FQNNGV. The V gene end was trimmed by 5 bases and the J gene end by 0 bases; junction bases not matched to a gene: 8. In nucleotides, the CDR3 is TGTGCCAGCAGCGCAACAGGACAGGGGAGCTCCTACGAGCAGTACGTC. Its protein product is CASSATGQGSSYEQYV.

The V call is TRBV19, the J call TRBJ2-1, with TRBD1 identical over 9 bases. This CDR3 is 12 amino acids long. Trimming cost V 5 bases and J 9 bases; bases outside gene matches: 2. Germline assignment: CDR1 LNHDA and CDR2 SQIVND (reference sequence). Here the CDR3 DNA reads TGTGCCAGTAGTGCGGACAGGGGTGAGCAGTTCTTC. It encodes CASSADRGEQFF.

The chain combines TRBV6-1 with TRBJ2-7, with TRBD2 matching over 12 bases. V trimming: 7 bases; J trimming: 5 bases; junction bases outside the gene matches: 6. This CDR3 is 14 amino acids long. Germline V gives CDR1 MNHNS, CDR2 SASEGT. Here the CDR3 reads CASIRLAGENEQYF. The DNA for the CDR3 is TGTGCCAGCATTCGACTAGCGGGAGAAAACGAGCAGTACTTC.

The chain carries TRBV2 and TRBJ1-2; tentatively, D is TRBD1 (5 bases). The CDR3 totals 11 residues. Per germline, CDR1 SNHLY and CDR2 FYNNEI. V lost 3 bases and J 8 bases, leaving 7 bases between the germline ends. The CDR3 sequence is CASSEGLGYTF. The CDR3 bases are TGTGCCAGCAGTGAGGGACTGGGCTACACCTTC.